This entry lists 23 T cell receptor beta chains sequenced from one sample in a study of cytotoxic CD8 clonotypes in ibrutinib-treated CLL. The method was immunoSEQ multiplex PCR; TCRdb's version includes in-frame clones alone and lacks a portion of them. The table has about 250,000 clones, roughly 74% seen once. The sample in question was PBMCs, obtained after 24 months of ibrutinib treatment. The receptors originated from a human donor with chronic lymphocytic leukemia.

The chain links TRBV2 to TRBJ2-3; tentative D call: TRBD2 (6 bases). The CDR3 has 14 amino acids. Trimming shortened V by 3 bases and J by 4 bases, and 11 bases separated the two germline ends. Germline V lookup: CDR1 SNHLY, CDR2 FYNNEI. CDR3 coding DNA: TGTGCCAGCAGTGACCGGGAGAGGTCAGATACGCAGTATTTT. Protein: CASSDRERSDTQYF.

This clone was observed a handful of times. The chain employs TRBV7-9 and TRBJ2-5; 11 positions agree with TRBD1. The CDR3 is made up of 16 amino acids. Germline V lookup: CDR1 SEHNR, CDR2 FQNEAQ (reference sequence). Germline trimming cut 8 bases from V and 5 bases from J; bases unmatched to any gene: 13. DNA of the CDR3: TGTGCCAGCCGAACTCTGGGACAGGGGGATTCGGAGACCCAGTACTTC. It specifies CASRTLGQGDSETQYF.

The table lists this clone with a count of one. This sequence joins TRBV29-1 and TRBJ2-3, with TRBD2 matching over 10 bases. Germline CDR1 is SQVTM and CDR2 is ANQGSEA. The ends lost 5 bases at V and 3 bases at J; junction bases unmatched: 2. This CDR3 contains 13 residues. The CDR3 reads CSVTGLATDTQYF. The CDR3 bases are TGCAGCGTTACGGGACTAGCGACAGATACGCAGTATTTT.

The V and J genes are TRBV30 and TRBJ1-1; D remains ambiguous. V lost 3 bases to trimming and J lost 1 base, with 12 bases between them. Looked up from germline, CDR1 is GTSNPN and CDR2 is SVGIG (reference sequence). The CDR3 covers 14 residues. CDR3 sequence: CAWRGIGRNTEAFF. The CDR3 DNA sequence: TGTGCCTGGAGGGGAATAGGTAGGAACACTGAAGCTTTCTTT.

The chain joins TRBV29-1 to TRBJ1-5; TRBD1 aligns across 10 bases. Losses at the gene ends were 6 bases for V and 2 bases for J; bases not matched to a gene: 4. Germline-derived CDR1 and CDR2 are SQVTM and ANQGSEA. CDR3 length: 14 amino acids. The CDR3 DNA is TGCAGCGTGCCCGGGACAGGGGGCAATCAGCCCCAGCATTTT. Its protein is CSVPGTGGNQPQHF.

The rearrangement joins TRBV6-5 to TRBJ2-7; D may be TRBD1 or TRBD2 (5 bases each). The CDR3 is made up of 14 amino acids. With 5 bases removed from V and 3 bases from J, the gap between germline ends came to 14 bases. The germline gives CDR1 MNHEY, CDR2 SVGAGI. The DNA of the CDR3 is TGTGCCAGCAGTCGCTTGGGACCAGTCTACGAGCAGTACTTC. Translating gives CASSRLGPVYEQYF.

CDR3 loop: CASSTQGAGNEKLFF. The CDR3 DNA follows: TGTGCCAGCAGTACACAGGGGGCCGGTAATGAAAAACTGTTTTTT. The V gene is TRBV28, the J gene TRBJ1-4, with 9 positions matching TRBD1. The germline V gene has CDR1 MDHEN and CDR2 SYDVKM. After removal of 5 bases from V and 4 bases from J, the junction contained 5 bases not matched to a gene. The CDR3 extends over 15 amino acids. The full variable domain, in which reference TRBV28 and TRBJ1-4 provide the parts outside the CDR3, is DVKVTQSSRYLVKRTGEKVFLECVQDMDHENMFWYRQDPGLGLRLIYFSYDVKMKEKGDIPEGYSVSREKKERFSLILESASTNQTSMYLCASSTQGAGNEKLFFGSGTQLSVL.

The rearrangement joins TRBV13 to TRBJ2-3; D is possibly TRBD2 (5 bases). Germline V lookup: CDR1 PRHDT, CDR2 FYEKMQ (reference sequence). This CDR3 spans 15 amino acids. V was pared by 5 bases and J by 6 bases, with 18 bases between. The CDR3, as DNA: TGTGCCAGCAGCCCCCGGGGTGGTCTCGCCGATACGCAGTATTTT. Translated: CASSPRGGLADTQYF.

The chain has TRBV19 and TRBJ2-7; 10 bases fit TRBD2. This CDR3 contains 15 residues. In germline, CDR1 is LNHDA, CDR2 SQIVND (reference sequence). The ends lost 6 bases at V and 2 bases at J; junction bases unmatched: 7. The CDR3 DNA reads as TGTGCCAGTAGGCGGACTAGCGGAGGGGCCTACGAGCAGTACTTC. Encoded protein: CASRRTSGGAYEQYF.

This clone showed up just once. The chain carries TRBV7-2 and TRBJ2-7; 9 bases match TRBD2. Germline CDR1 SGHTA, CDR2 FQGNSA. V was pared by 5 bases and J by 3 bases, with 8 bases of the junction left unmatched. The CDR3 totals 15 residues. The CDR3 region has the DNA TGTGCCAGCAGCCTGGGGTCTAGCGGGAACTACGAGCAGTACTTC. Translating it yields CASSLGSSGNYEQYF.

In this sample, this clone turned up once. V gene TRBV5-1 combines with J gene TRBJ2-3, with TRBD2 identical over 15 bases. V shed 4 bases and J 6 bases; nucleotides not matched to a gene: 9. CDR3 length equals 17 residues. Germline CDR1 SGHRS, CDR2 YFSETQ. This CDR3 is CASSANGLAGGLDTQYF. The CDR3 bases are TGCGCCAGCAGCGCGAATGGACTAGCGGGAGGGCTGGATACGCAGTATTTT.

The chain couples TRBV5-1 to TRBJ2-3, with 14 bases that match TRBD2. CDR3 length: 16 amino acids. V lost 7 bases and J lost 5; bases outside the gene matches: 9. Looked up from germline, CDR1 is SGHRS and CDR2 is YFSETQ. This CDR3 is CASRTGTSGSVDTQYF. The CDR3 bases are TGCGCCAGCCGTACCGGGACTAGCGGGAGCGTAGATACGCAGTATTTT.

The V and J genes are TRBV30 and TRBJ2-7; 9 bases line up with TRBD2. The V gene end was trimmed by 2 bases and the J gene end by 3 bases; junction bases not matched to a gene: 2. This CDR3 is 13 amino acids long. CDR1 GTSNPN and CDR2 SVGIG come from the germline V gene (reference sequence). The DNA for the CDR3 is TGTGCCTGGAGTACTAGCGGGTACTACGAGCAGTACTTC. Translation: CAWSTSGYYEQYF.

The rearrangement links TRBV5-6 to TRBJ2-2, with D possibly being TRBD1 (5 bases). The CDR3 runs 16 residues. The V gene's germline CDR1 is SGHDT and CDR2 YYEEEE. V was shortened by 1 base and J by 3 bases, with 13 bases between the two germline ends. CDR3 nucleotides: TGTGCCAGCAGCTTGTTGGTGCAGGGCTACACCGGGGAGCTGTTTTTT. Translated: CASSLLVQGYTGELFF.

The rearrangement joins TRBV29-1 to TRBJ2-1, with no clear D. V was shortened by 7 bases and J by 8 bases, with 18 bases between the two germline ends. Germline CDR1 reads SQVTM; CDR2 reads ANQGSEA. The CDR3 spans 13 residues. CDR3 amino acids: CSGAFGPIDEQFF. Written as DNA, the CDR3 is TGCAGCGGGGCCTTTGGGCCCATCGATGAGCAGTTCTTC.

This chain uses TRBV29-1 with TRBJ2-1; 12 positions agree with TRBD1. The CDR3 is 14 residues long. In germline, CDR1 is SQVTM, CDR2 ANQGSEA. Trimming removed 7 bases from V and 4 bases from J; junction bases left unmatched: 5. The CDR3 DNA sequence: TGCAGCGCCGGGGGACAGGGGGCGTACAATGAGCAGTTCTTC. Its protein product is CSAGGQGAYNEQFF.

The V gene is TRBV9, the J gene TRBJ2-7; maybe TRBD2 (6 bases). V lost 0 bases, J lost 5 bases, and 27 bases lay in between. The CDR3 totals 19 residues. CDR1 is SGDLS, CDR2 YYNGEE, per germline. The CDR3 is CASSVEISGPGGARNEQYF. The CDR3 nucleotides are TGTGCCAGCAGCGTAGAGATTAGCGGCCCCGGAGGAGCGAGGAACGAGCAGTACTTC.

In regard to this clone: The junction shows a germline mismatch at one end, possibly a read error. The gene calls are TRBV7-7 and TRBJ2-5; 16 positions match TRBD2. From germline, CDR1 is SSHAT and CDR2 FNYEAQ (reference sequence). The CDR3 contains 16 residues. CDR3 nucleotides: TGTGCTAGCAGCCACGGGACTAGCGGGGGGGGAGAGACCCAGTACTTC. It codes for CASSHGTSGGGETQYF.

The J gene is TRBJ2-5, the V gene TRBV4-2; the match to TRBD2 covers 7 bases. Germline-derived CDR1 and CDR2 are LGHNA and YNFKEQ. After removal of 2 bases from V and 4 bases from J, the junction contained 10 bases not matched to a gene. The CDR3 is made up of 16 amino acids. The CDR3 loop reads CASSQSREVRLETQYF. CDR3 coding DNA: TGTGCCAGCAGCCAATCTCGGGAGGTTAGGTTAGAGACCCAGTACTTC.

The chain links TRBV19 to TRBJ1-3; 12 nucleotides match TRBD1. Germline loops: CDR1 LNHDA, CDR2 SQIVND (reference sequence). J lost 0 bases, V lost 10 bases, and 16 bases had no gene match. The CDR3 covers 19 residues. The CDR3 bases are TGTGCCACCCGGGACAGGGGGCAATTAGGTGTGAACTCTGGAAACACCATATATTTT. Protein sequence: CATRDRGQLGVNSGNTIYF.

This clone was seen more than once but under ten times. At one boundary the junction diverges from the germline segment, which might be a read error. The chain employs TRBV7-7 and TRBJ2-1, with D maybe TRBD2 (5 bases). The CDR3 contains 13 residues. The V gene's germline CDR1 is SSHAT and CDR2 FNYEAQ (reference sequence). CDR3 amino acids: CASSLSPGNEQFF. The CDR3 DNA follows: TGTGCTAGCAGCTTATCCCCGGGGAATGAGCAGTTCTTC.

The chain is built from TRBV27 and TRBJ2-4, with 10 bases fitting TRBD1. The germline V gene encodes CDR1 MNHEY and CDR2 SMNVEV (reference sequence). V lost 5 bases and J lost 8; bases outside the gene matches: 6. The CDR3 extends over 14 amino acids. Here the CDR3 DNA reads TGTGCCAGCAGTCCTGGGACAGGGGTACACATTCAGTACTTC. Its protein product is CASSPGTGVHIQYF.

The chain uses TRBV11-2 and TRBJ2-7, with D perhaps matching TRBD1 or TRBD2 (5 bases each). Germline V gene lookup returns CDR1 SGHAT and CDR2 FQNNGV. The CDR3 is 15 residues long. Deletions cut 1 base from V and 6 bases from J, with 16 bases between. CDR3 in amino acids: CASSLVGVLSLEQYF. CDR3 DNA sequence: TGTGCCAGCAGCTTAGTGGGGGTCCTCTCTCTCGAGCAGTACTTC.